This T cell receptor (beta chain) was recovered during a study of human T cells and chemical hapten exposure. In the library, unique molecular identifiers were attached to individual cDNA molecules. TCRdb re-called the RACE reads through MiXCR, storing one row per CDR3 protein. The sample yields a few hundred thousand distinct CDR3 sequences, about 5% seen once. Time point specified: pre-sensitization, week 0. Stated treatment: therapeutic diphenylcyclopropenone sensitization with weekly scalp DPC. V was pared by 3 bases and J by 4 bases, with 11 bases between. The CDR3 has 14 amino acids. CDR1 and CDR2 (germline): KGHDR, SFDVKD. The table lists this clonotype with a few counts.

This TCR was sampled from a young woman with alopecia areata. Some clones in this sample may be carry-over from other donors' samples. The sequencing used whole blood, collected in connection with sensitization to the hapten diphenylcyclopropenone (DPC). V usage is TRBV24-1 and J usage is TRBJ2-5; either TRBD1 or TRBD2 may supply D (5 bases each). The CDR3 region has the DNA TGTGCCACCAGTGATCCTTCTGGGGGAGAGACCCAGTACTTC. Residues: CATSDPSGGETQYF.